The clone carrying this T cell receptor (beta chain) was seen only once. The record originates from a study of cytomegalovirus exposure and HLA in healthy donors. Measured with immunoSEQ multiplex PCR; TCRdb has only the in-frame clones, and not every one. Of approximately 70,000 clones detected, less than 95% appear once; the ten largest clones hold under 1.3%. The ends lost 2 bases at V and 2 bases at J; junction bases unmatched: 1. Germline loops: CDR1 MRHNA, CDR2 SNTAGT. This CDR3 comprises 15 residues. The sequence derives from a woman under 30 in good health and CMV-seronegative. The gene calls are TRBV6-4 and TRBJ2-2; 8 bases fit TRBD1. Sequencing input: PBMCs. This CDR3 reads CASSDGQGNTGELFF. The DNA for the CDR3 is TGTGCCAGCAGTGACGGACAGGGTAACACCGGGGAGCTGTTTTTT.